This is a list of T cell receptor beta chains from one sample in a study of blood T cell repertoires in COVID-19. TCRdb's copy holds only in-frame clones and misses some; the assay was immunoSEQ multiplex PCR. The sample holds about 220,000 clones, less than 90% seen once. Material for sequencing was peripheral blood. The origin of the receptors is a man younger than 45 with active or convalescent COVID-19. Each CDR3 is given with its conserved first and last residue. D genes are given only for firm matches. Expanded clones get a size class; other rows say once, few or many, or leave the size out.

d_gene,j_gene,v_gene,abundance,CDR3nt,CDR3aa
TRBD2,TRBJ2-2,TRBV10-2,-,TGCGCCAGCAGTGAAAGTTCGGCTAGCGGGCCCCGGGAGCTGTTTTTT,CASSESSASGPRELFF
-,TRBJ2-3,TRBV4-2,once,TGTGCCAGCAGCCAAGTAGGTATGGGAGGCACAGATACGCAGTATTTT,CASSQVGMGGTDTQYF
TRBD1,TRBJ1-2,TRBV5-6,few,TGTGCCAGCAGCTTGGCGGCGGACAGGCGACGTCGGGGGTCTGATGGCTACACCTTC,CASSLAADRRRRGSDGYTF
-,TRBJ2-7,TRBV30,few,TGTGCCTGGAGCCAGGCAGCCTACGAGCAGTACTTC,CAWSQAAYEQYF
-,TRBJ1-2,TRBV29-1,-,TGCAGCGCTAGACAGCAAAACTATGGCTACACCTTC,CSARQQNYGYTF
-,TRBJ1-2,TRBV9,-,TGTGCCAGCAGCGCCCGGGGATTAGACCATTATGGCTACACCTTC,CASSARGLDHYGYTF
TRBD1,TRBJ1-2,TRBV5-1,-,TGCGCCAGCAGCCCGGGACAGGTTCTCGGTCATGGCTACACCTTC,CASSPGQVLGHGYTF
-,TRBJ1-1,TRBV30,-,TGTGCCTGTAATTATAGGGGCAGGGCCTTCGCTGAAGCTTTCTTT,CACNYRGRAFAEAFF
TRBD1,TRBJ2-7,TRBV5-6,-,TGTGCCAGCAGCTCGAGGACAGGGAGAGTGTCCTACGAGCAGTACTTC,CASSSRTGRVSYEQYF
-,TRBJ2-7,TRBV4-2,-,TGTGCCAGCAGCCAAGGAGGCGTCAGGGCATCCTACGAGCAGTACTTC,CASSQGGVRASYEQYF
-,TRBJ2-3,TRBV4-1,once,TGCGCCAGCAGCCAAGGGGTGCAGGTTAACACAGATACGCAGTATTTT,CASSQGVQVNTDTQYF
-,TRBJ1-3,TRBV21-1,few,TGTGCCAGCAGCCCGCGTCGGGGGACGCGAAACACCATATATTTT,CASSPRRGTRNTIYF
TRBD1,TRBJ1-2,TRBV5-1,-,TGCGCCAGCAGCTTGGTGGGGACAGGGTCTTATGGCTACACCTTC,CASSLVGTGSYGYTF
-,TRBJ2-5,TRBV7-9,-,TGTGCCAGCAGCTTAACAGTACACGGCCAGCAAGAGACCCAGTACTTC,CASSLTVHGQQETQYF
TRBD1,TRBJ2-1,TRBV5-1,-,TGCGCCAGCAGCGAGGACAGGACCCTCTACAATGAGCAGTTCTTC,CASSEDRTLYNEQFF
TRBD1,TRBJ1-4,TRBV28,-,TGTGCCAGCAGGGGGACAGGGGATGAAAAACTGTTTTTT,CASRGTGDEKLFF
-,TRBJ1-2,TRBV29-1,-,TGCAGCGTTCAACAGGAGACCGGCTACACCTTC,CSVQQETGYTF
-,TRBJ2-1,TRBV18,-,TGTGCCAGCTCACCGACTGGCTTTGAGCAGTTCTTC,CASSPTGFEQFF
-,TRBJ1-3,TRBV2,once,TGTGCCAGCAGCCCCTGGACAGTCGGAAACACCATATATTTT,CASSPWTVGNTIYF
TRBD2,TRBJ2-1,TRBV7-2,-,TGTGCCAGCAGCTCACGACTAGCGCGTGAGCAGTTCTTC,CASSSRLAREQFF
TRBD2,TRBJ2-3,TRBV6-4,-,TGTGCCAGCAGTGACGATGGGGTTGCTAGCGGTTACACAGATACGCAGTATTTT,CASSDDGVASGYTDTQYF
-,TRBJ1-1,TRBV4-1,once,TGCGCCAGCAGCCATGACGGGAGCACTGAAGCTTTCTTT,CASSHDGSTEAFF
-,TRBJ1-2,TRBV28,-,TGTGCCAGCGCCGGGGGGGGATCCAACTATGGCTACACCTTC,CASAGGGSNYGYTF
-,TRBJ2-1,TRBV28,-,TGTGCCAGCAGTCTACTTGGGCTGCGTGAGCAGTTCTTC,CASSLLGLREQFF
-,TRBJ1-5,TRBV5-6,-,TGTGCCAGCAGCTTGGAGGGAAAGGGGGATCAGCCCCAGCATTTT,CASSLEGKGDQPQHF
-,TRBJ2-2,TRBV4-1,few,TGCGCCAGCAGCAAAGGCCAAGACAGAGCCATGAACACCGGGGAGCTGTTTTTT,CASSKGQDRAMNTGELFF
-,TRBJ1-1,TRBV28,-,TGTGCCAGCAGCCAGGGGTATGTTGAAGCTTTCTTT,CASSQGYVEAFF
-,TRBJ2-5,TRBV28,-,TGTGCCAGCAGCCAACAGTTTTTGGGGGGACAGTACTTC,CASSQQFLGGQYF
-,TRBJ2-7,TRBV11-3,-,TGTGCCAGCAGCTTGGTGGGGGGACAGAGGATCTACGAGCAGTACTTC,CASSLVGGQRIYEQYF
TRBD1,TRBJ1-1,TRBV30,-,TGTGCCTGGAGTCTTACTACGGGACAGGGGAACACTGAAGCTTTCTTT,CAWSLTTGQGNTEAFF
-,TRBJ1-5,TRBV3-1/TRBV3-2,-,TGTGCCAGCAGCAAGTCAGTCAGCAATCAGCCCCAGCATTTT,CASSKSVSNQPQHF
-,TRBJ1-5,TRBV28,once,TGTGCCGGGGGCCCGAGCAATCAGCCCCAGCATTTT,CAGGPSNQPQHF
TRBD2,TRBJ2-5,TRBV4-2,-,TGTGCCAGCAGCTCGCGGACTAGCGGGGTCCAAGAGACCCAGTACTTC,CASSSRTSGVQETQYF
-,TRBJ1-5,TRBV2,-,TGTGCCAGCAGCGTTAGCAATCAGCCCCAGCATTTT,CASSVSNQPQHF
-,TRBJ1-4,TRBV19,-,TGTGCCAGTAGTCCCGGGACTGATGGGGGAAAACTGTTTTTT,CASSPGTDGGKLFF
TRBD2,TRBJ2-1,TRBV5-4,-,TGTGCCAGCAGCTCGGGACTAGCCGTGAATGAGCAGTTCTTC,CASSSGLAVNEQFF
TRBD1,TRBJ1-5,TRBV28,-,TGTGCCAGCAGTTTACAGGGGGATCAGCCCCAGCATTTT,CASSLQGDQPQHF
TRBD2,TRBJ2-5,TRBV5-1,-,TGCGCCAGCAGCTCAATGACCGGACTAGCGGGGAAAGAGACCCAGTACTTC,CASSSMTGLAGKETQYF
-,TRBJ2-2,TRBV19,-,TGTGCCAGTAGTGCCACTACGGCCGGGGAGCTGTTTTTT,CASSATTAGELFF
TRBD1,TRBJ2-1,TRBV5-1,-,TGCGCCAGCAGCTTGACCGGGACAGGGAGGACCTGGGGTTACAATGAGCAGTTCTTC,CASSLTGTGRTWGYNEQFF
TRBD1,TRBJ1-1,TRBV6-5,once,TGTGCCAGCAGCAGAGAGGACAGGGGCTACACTGAAGCTTTCTTT,CASSREDRGYTEAFF
-,TRBJ2-1,TRBV27,-,TGTGCCAGCAGGAGGGCCGCGGCTGGGGAGCAGTTCTTC,CASRRAAAGEQFF
TRBD1,TRBJ1-4,TRBV30,-,TGTGCCTGGGCTACCGGGACAGGGGGAGTATGGGGTGAAAAACTGTTTTTT,CAWATGTGGVWGEKLFF
TRBD2,TRBJ2-3,TRBV3-1/TRBV3-2,-,TGTGCCAGCAGCCAAGATGTGACTAGCGGGAGCACAGATACGCAGTATTTT,CASSQDVTSGSTDTQYF
TRBD1,TRBJ1-6,TRBV15,-,TGTGCCACCAGCACATACAGGGGGAGCGACTATAATTCACCCCTCCACTTT,CATSTYRGSDYNSPLHF
-,TRBJ2-7,TRBV6-5,-,TGTGCCAGCAGTTACGCCTCTAGTTACGAGCAGTACTTC,CASSYASSYEQYF
-,TRBJ2-3,TRBV9,-,TGTGCCAGCAGCGTAGAGACAGGTTTCACAGATACGCAGTATTTT,CASSVETGFTDTQYF
-,TRBJ1-1,TRBV30,-,TGTGCCTGGAGATGGGGGGGTGGGAATGAAGCTTTCTTT,CAWRWGGGNEAFF
-,TRBJ2-3,TRBV4-3,few,TGCGCCAGCAGCCAAGATGGGGGGTTTACGCAGTATTTT,CASSQDGGFTQYF
TRBD1,TRBJ1-5,TRBV28,-,TGTGCCAGCAGACTTAGGACAGGGGCTATCAATCAGCCCCAGCATTTT,CASRLRTGAINQPQHF
-,TRBJ2-7,TRBV3-1/TRBV3-2,-,TGTGCCAGCAGCCAAGGGGGCCTAGACGGTCACGAGCAGTACTTC,CASSQGGLDGHEQYF
-,TRBJ2-7,TRBV6-2/TRBV6-3,-,TGTGCCAGCAGTTACGGAGGGACTGGGAACTACGAGCAGTACTTC,CASSYGGTGNYEQYF
-,TRBJ1-3,TRBV7-9,-,TGTGCCAGCAGCTCAGGGTCTGGAAACACCATATATTTT,CASSSGSGNTIYF